Below, one T cell receptor (beta chain) is given with its context. Its target is unknown. Reverse transcribing all isolated RNA meant expressed TCRB transcripts were sequenced. Method: immunoSEQ multiplex PCR; TCRdb's copy keeps in-frame clones and lacks some. The sample contains 150,000 to 190,000 clones, about 7.3% of which appear only once. The sample belongs to a study of beta chain features in type 1 diabetes. The CDR3 spans 19 residues. Trimming stripped 1 base from V and 0 bases from J, with 21 bases between. The germline V gene encodes CDR1 SEHNR and CDR2 FQNEAQ (reference sequence). Study-level results: Sequencing used cDNA, and cells with high TCR expression could therefore be over-represented. In comparison with healthy donors, patients had naive, central memory and Treg TCRB repertoires that appeared more similar.

Specimen: central memory CD4+ T cells from blood. The chain has TRBV7-9 and TRBJ1-1, with D perhaps TRBD1 (6 bases). This TCR was recovered from a man between 18 and 29 years old in good health. CDR3 sequence (DNA): TGTGCCAGCAGCTTAGGGGGACATCTCTTCACTTGGGTGAACACTGAAGCTTTCTTT. This gives the protein CASSLGGHLFTWVNTEAFF.